The 29 T cell receptor beta chains in this list originate from one sample, sequenced in a study of molecular identifiers for immune sequencing clone quantification. From the PCR reads, TCRdb called clonotypes with MiXCR, one entry per CDR3 protein. The repertoire has approximately 680,000 distinct CDR3 sequences, over 25% of them found once; the top ten carry around 0.78%. Sequencing was carried out using naive CD8+ T cells from blood, with Jurkat cell RNA spiked in. Subset of the sample: FACS-sorted CD8+CD4-CCR7+CD45RA+ naive T cells. The receptors shown here come from a human donor in good health. Some libraries in this study had Jurkat cell RNA spiked in.

At least ten counts were recorded for this clonotype. The V gene is TRBV3-1, the J gene TRBJ2-3, with unresolved D. Germline CDR1 reads LGHDT; CDR2 reads YNNKEL (reference sequence). This CDR3 is 13 amino acids long. V shed 1 base and J shed 4 bases, with 6 bases lying between them. CDR3: CASSQGMADTQYF. The CDR3 DNA sequence: TGTGCCAGCAGCCAAGGAATGGCAGATACGCAGTATTTT.

This chain links TRBV4-1 with TRBJ2-5; TRBD1 might be the D (5 bases). CDR3 size: 16 residues. Germline V lookup: CDR1 MGHRA, CDR2 YSYEKL. The V end lost 0 bases, the J end lost 1 base, and 12 bases lay between the germline ends. CDR3 bases: TGCGCCAGCAGCCAAGAGGTGGGTCAGGGCCAAGAGACCCAGTACTTC. Protein sequence: CASSQEVGQGQETQYF.

Details on this clonotype: A much larger clonotype is one base distant, so this may be a read error. The chain employs TRBV6-2 or TRBV6-3 and TRBJ2-1; D gene unclear. This CDR3 contains 16 residues. Trimming took 2 bases from V and 2 from J, leaving 13 bases between them. CDR1 is MNHEY and CDR2 is SVGEGT in the germline V gene. The CDR3 DNA reads TGTGCCAGCAGTTACGGAGTATTTGGCCCCTACAATGAGCAGTTCTTC. It yields the protein CASSYGVFGPYNEQFF.

The table lists this clonotype with a few counts. This chain uses TRBV4-1 with TRBJ1-5; possibly TRBD1 for D (5 bases). Between the trimmed V and J ends, which lost 4 bases and 5 bases, there was a span of 21 bases. The CDR3 runs 17 residues. Per the germline V gene, CDR1 is MGHRA and CDR2 is YSYEKL. The CDR3 loop is CASSLVSGTPPDQPQHF. CDR3 in DNA: TGCGCCAGCAGCCTTGTGAGCGGGACCCCGCCGGATCAGCCCCAGCATTTT.

A note on this clonotype: The junction does not match germline at one end; this may be a read error. J is TRBJ1-1 and V is TRBV30, with D uncertain. The germline V gene has CDR1 GTSNPN and CDR2 SVGIG (reference sequence). The CDR3 consists of 14 residues. The CDR3 region has the DNA TGTGCCTGGAGTGTATGGTCCGCGAACACTGGAGCTTTCTTT. This codes for CAWSVWSANTGAFF. The variable domain in full, completed from reference TRBV30 and TRBJ1-1, reads SQTIHQWPATLVQPVGSPLSLECTVEGTSNPNLYWYRQAAGRGLQLLFYSVGIGQISSEVPQNLSASRPQDRQFILSSKKLLLSDSGFYLCAWSVWSANTGAFFGQGTRLTVV.

The V and J genes are TRBV10-2 and TRBJ2-5, with TRBD2 matching over 11 bases. Germline CDR1 and CDR2: WSHSY and SAAADI. The CDR3 totals 15 residues. V lost 4 bases and J lost 4; bases outside the gene matches: 5. The CDR3 region is CASSVLAGGLETQYF. Here the CDR3 DNA reads TGCGCCAGCAGTGTCCTAGCGGGAGGTTTAGAGACCCAGTACTTC.

The V gene is TRBV12-3 or TRBV12-4, the J gene TRBJ2-7; possible D gene TRBD1, 5 bases. V was trimmed by 1 base and J by 7 bases, leaving 8 bases between them. CDR3 length equals 12 residues. The CDR3 DNA is TGTGCCAGCAGTTTAGAGACAGTAGAGCAGTACTTC. Translating it yields CASSLETVEQYF.

This clonotype was detected ten times or more. In DNA, the CDR3 is TGTGCCAGCAGTTACTCTCGGGGGTTGGATCAGCCCCAGCATTTT. It yields the protein CASSYSRGLDQPQHF. This chain connects TRBV6-2 or TRBV6-3 to TRBJ1-5, with D perhaps TRBD1 (5 bases). Germline V gene lookup returns CDR1 MNHEY and CDR2 SVGEGT. Trimming removed 0 bases at V and 5 bases at J, with 11 bases between. The CDR3 covers 15 residues.

With respect to this clonotype: It may be a read error: a sequence one base away is much more abundant. J is TRBJ2-7 and V is TRBV20-1; weak D call: TRBD2 (5 bases). Germline V lookup: CDR1 DFQATT, CDR2 SNEGSKA (reference sequence). This CDR3 is 13 amino acids long. The CDR3 coding sequence is TGCAGTGCTACCGGGGATTTCTCCTGCGAGCAGTACTTC. It codes for CSATGDFSCEQYF.

This clonotype has at least ten counts. The chain links TRBV28 to TRBJ1-4; D possibly corresponds to TRBD1 (6 bases). Germline lookup yields CDR1 MDHEN and CDR2 SYDVKM. V was cut by 6 bases and J by 8 bases, with 22 bases left in between. The CDR3 is 16 amino acids. For the CDR3, the DNA is TGTGCCAGCAGCATGGCCCTGGGACATAAGGGGGAAAAACTGTTTTTT. It specifies CASSMALGHKGEKLFF. The full variable domain, in which reference TRBV28 and TRBJ1-4 provide the parts outside the CDR3, is DVKVTQSSRYLVKRTGEKVFLECVQDMDHENMFWYRQDPGLGLRLIYFSYDVKMKEKGDIPEGYSVSREKKERFSLILESASTNQTSMYLCASSMALGHKGEKLFFGSGTQLSVL.

This clonotype showed up many times. In DNA, the CDR3 is TGTGCCAGCAGCCCCCCCTCCACCTACGAGCAGTACTTC. Encoded protein: CASSPPSTYEQYF. The chain employs TRBV11-2 and TRBJ2-7; D is uncertain. Trimming stripped 5 bases from V and 2 bases from J, with 10 bases between. Germline CDR1 is SGHAT and CDR2 is FQNNGV. This CDR3 contains 13 residues.

V is TRBV7-9 and J is TRBJ1-4, with 7 bases identical to TRBD1. CDR3 length: 16 residues. The V and J ends lost 1 base and 1 base, in that order; junction bases with no gene match: 3. Per germline, CDR1 SEHNR and CDR2 FQNEAQ (reference sequence). The CDR3 here is CASSLVQGGTNEKLFF. DNA of the CDR3: TGTGCCAGCAGCTTAGTTCAGGGGGGAACTAATGAAAAACTGTTTTTT. The variable domain in full, completed from reference TRBV7-9 and TRBJ1-4, reads DTGVSQNPRHKITKRGQNVTFRCDPISEHNRLYWYRQTLGQGPEFLTYFQNEAQLEKSRLLSDRFSAERPKGSFSTLEIQRTEQGDSAMYLCASSLVQGGTNEKLFFGSGTQLSVL.

The chain has TRBV5-8 and TRBJ2-5; 8 positions match TRBD1. The CDR3 is 14 residues long. V dropped 0 bases and J dropped 4; count of bases not matched to a gene: 2. Germline V lookup: CDR1 SGHTS, CDR2 YDEGEE. The CDR3 reads CASSLAQGVETQYF. For the CDR3, the DNA is TGTGCCAGCAGCTTGGCACAGGGGGTAGAGACCCAGTACTTC.

As to this clonotype: A much larger clone lies one base from this, so it may be a read error. In nucleotides, the CDR3 is TGTGCCAGCAGCTTAATGGGACAGGGTGAAGAGACCCAGTACTTC. Translating gives CASSLMGQGEETQYF. J is TRBJ2-5 and V is TRBV7-9; 9 bases line up with TRBD1. The V and J ends lost 2 bases and 3 bases, in that order; junction bases with no gene match: 4. The CDR3 has 15 amino acids. Germline V CDR1 and CDR2: SEHNR, FQNEAQ (reference sequence).

In this sample, this clonotype turned up a few times. The chain carries TRBV6-5 and TRBJ2-1; D possibly corresponds to TRBD1 (6 bases). Trimming shortened V by 4 bases and J by 8 bases, and 18 bases separated the two germline ends. Per the germline V gene, CDR1 is MNHEY and CDR2 is SVGAGI. The CDR3 is 15 residues long. This CDR3 reads CASSSGDDYFYEQFF. The DNA for the CDR3 is TGTGCCAGCAGTTCAGGGGATGACTATTTCTATGAGCAGTTCTTC.

This clonotype turned up a few times. The chain joins TRBV7-9 to TRBJ2-7; D call uncertain. The length of the CDR3 is 13 residues. The germline gives CDR1 SEHNR, CDR2 FQNEAQ (reference sequence). Trimming took off 1 base at V and 6 bases at J, with 10 bases between the two ends. The CDR3 sequence: CASSLVYLGEQYF. In DNA, the CDR3 is TGTGCCAGCAGCTTAGTCTATTTGGGCGAGCAGTACTTC.

This clonotype was seen at least ten times. V gene TRBV6-5 combines with J gene TRBJ2-7; 15 bases align to TRBD2. CDR1 and CDR2 from the germline V gene are MNHEY and SVGAGI. V was clipped by 5 bases and J by 0 bases; unmatched bases: 5. CDR3 size: 17 residues. CDR3 nucleotide sequence: TGTGCCAGCAGTCAGGGACTAGCGGGAGGAAACTCCTACGAGCAGTACTTC. It translates to CASSQGLAGGNSYEQYF.

This clonotype showed up just a few times. The chain employs TRBV7-8 and TRBJ2-1; D is possibly TRBD1 (6 bases). The ends were cut back, 2 bases at V and 0 bases at J, with 8 bases in the middle. CDR3 size: 15 residues. Per germline, CDR1 SGHVS and CDR2 FQNEAQ. CDR3: CASSLWTDSYNEQFF. The CDR3 DNA reads as TGTGCCAGCAGCTTATGGACAGACTCCTACAATGAGCAGTTCTTC.

A note on this clonotype: This may come from a read error, since a much larger clone is one base off. This chain uses TRBV9 with TRBJ2-3; 12 bases line up with TRBD2. Germline V gene data show CDR1 as SGDLS and CDR2 as YYNGEE. The CDR3 sequence is 15 residues long. The ends lost 7 bases at V and 4 bases at J; junction bases unmatched: 7. This CDR3 reads CASGSLAGGSDTQYF. In DNA form, the CDR3 reads TGTGCCAGCGGCTCTCTAGCGGGAGGGTCAGATACGCAGTATTTT. The full variable domain, rest sourced from reference TRBV9 and TRBJ2-3, is DSGVTQTPKHLITATGQRVTLRCSPRSGDLSVYWYQQSLDQGLQFLIQYYNGEERAKGNILERFSAQQFPDLHSELNLSSLELGDSALYFCASGSLAGGSDTQYFGPGTRLTVL.

This clonotype was seen a few times. The genes are TRBV4-3 and TRBJ1-1; D gene unclear. The CDR3 runs 14 residues. CDR1 is LGHNA and CDR2 is YSLEER in the germline V gene. V lost 1 base and J 4 bases, leaving 10 bases between the germline ends. The CDR3 reads CASSQGSGSTEAFF. The CDR3 DNA reads as TGCGCCAGCAGCCAAGGCTCGGGGAGCACTGAAGCTTTCTTT.

This clonotype was counted between two and nine times. This chain uses TRBV28 with TRBJ1-1; the D is unclear. Germline values: CDR1 MDHEN, CDR2 SYDVKM. CDR3 length: 13 residues. The V gene lost 6 bases and the J gene lost 7 bases, with 15 bases spanning the gap. CDR3 in DNA: TGTGCCAGCAGCTGGGGAGAGTTCGGTGAAGCTTTCTTT. Translation: CASSWGEFGEAFF.

This clonotype was seen only a few times. The rearrangement links TRBV12-3 or TRBV12-4 to TRBJ2-3; 11 bases match TRBD2. The CDR3 extends over 15 amino acids. V lost 8 bases to trimming and J lost 6 bases; unmatched junction nucleotides: 10. As DNA, the CDR3 is TGTGCCAGCGGGTTAGCGGGGGGGCCGGGCGATACGCAGTATTTT. It yields the protein CASGLAGGPGDTQYF.

This clonotype was seen many times. CDR3 protein: CASSLVARQGEQFF. CDR3 DNA sequence: TGTGCCAGCAGCTTAGTCGCCCGCCAAGGGGAGCAGTTCTTC. The rearrangement uses TRBV11-2 and TRBJ2-1; D is unclear. The CDR3 contains 14 residues. Between the trimmed V and J ends, which lost 1 base and 10 bases, there was a span of 14 bases. CDR1 SGHAT and CDR2 FQNNGV come from the germline V gene.

On this clonotype: The CDR3 does not end in the conserved phenylalanine or tryptophan, so this is likely a read error. The CDR3, as DNA: TGTGCCAGCAGCGAAAAACGGACACCGTCTGGAAACACCATATATTCT. Protein: CASSEKRTPSGNTIYS. This chain joins TRBV7-2 and TRBJ1-3, with a tentative D call TRBD1 (5 bases). Germline assignment: CDR1 SGHTA and CDR2 FQGNSA. Trimming stripped 5 bases from V and 1 base from J, with 15 bases between. CDR3 length: 16 amino acids.

CDR3 region: CASSIGGGPAYTQYF. CDR3 bases: TGTGCCAGTAGTATCGGCGGGGGTCCCGCTTATACGCAGTATTTT. V is TRBV19 and J is TRBJ2-3, with 7 bases identical to TRBD2. V shed 3 bases and J 7 bases; nucleotides not matched to a gene: 10. Germline V gene lookup returns CDR1 LNHDA and CDR2 SQIVND (reference sequence). This CDR3 contains 15 residues.

The sample holds a few counts of this clonotype. The J gene is TRBJ2-7, the V gene TRBV20-1, with TRBD1 identical over 8 bases. CDR1 and CDR2 (germline): DFQATT, SNEGSKA (reference sequence). The CDR3 is 15 amino acids. Trimming took 0 bases from V and 0 from J; bases not matched to a gene: 4. The CDR3 sequence: CSAREGQGSSYEQYF. DNA of the CDR3: TGCAGTGCTAGAGAAGGACAGGGCAGCTCCTACGAGCAGTACTTC.

With regard to this clonotype: No conserved phenylalanine or tryptophan ends this CDR3, so it is likely a read error. The rearrangement joins TRBV11-2 to TRBJ2-1, with unresolved D. Germline CDR1 SGHAT, CDR2 FQNNGV. The V and J ends lost 0 bases and 0 bases respectively, with 6 bases between them. The CDR3 runs to 15 residues. The CDR3 sequence: CASSLDLASYNEQFL. CDR3 DNA sequence: TGTGCCAGCAGCTTAGACTTGGCCTCCTACAATGAGCAGTTCTTA.

Many counts were recorded for this clonotype. The chain couples TRBV5-4 to TRBJ2-3; 10 bases fit TRBD1. V dropped 4 bases and J dropped 3; count of bases not matched to a gene: 8. From germline, CDR1 is SGHNT and CDR2 YYREEE (reference sequence). The CDR3 contains 16 residues. The CDR3 DNA reads as TGTGCCAGCAGCCCAGTCGGGACAGGGGTTACAGATACGCAGTATTTT. It translates to CASSPVGTGVTDTQYF.

In its sample, this clonotype was seen many times. The V gene is TRBV27, the J gene TRBJ2-5; weak D call: TRBD1 (5 bases). The CDR3 covers 15 residues. Trimming stripped 8 bases from V and 6 bases from J, with 22 bases between. The germline CDR1 and CDR2 sequences are MNHEY and SMNVEV (reference sequence). The CDR3 DNA reads TGTGCCAGCCGCCTGGACATTGGCCCCGGTCAGACCCAGTACTTC. It codes for CASRLDIGPGQTQYF.